These 26 T cell receptor beta chains originate from one sample sequenced in a study of cytomegalovirus exposure and HLA in healthy donors. PCR involved 60 Vbeta and 13 Jbeta primers. Only in-frame clones appear in the TCRdb table, and some are missing; sequencing was by immunoSEQ multiplex PCR. The table lists around 150,000 clones, around 57% of them singletons. Material for sequencing was PBMCs. These receptor sequences come from a male donor in good health and CMV-seronegative.

The rearrangement joins TRBV6-1 to TRBJ2-7, with 9 bases identical to TRBD2. Germline V CDR1 and CDR2: MNHNS, SASEGT. V shed 7 bases, J shed 3 bases, and the junction held 7 bases outside the gene matches. The CDR3 consists of 14 residues. In DNA, the CDR3 is TGTGCCAGCATCGCCTCAGCGGGGGGCTACGAGCAGTACTTC. Residues: CASIASAGGYEQYF.

This chain links TRBV7-9 with TRBJ2-3; D not resolved. V gave up 5 bases and J gave up 10 bases, with 13 bases separating them. This CDR3 is 12 amino acids long. Germline V gene lookup returns CDR1 SEHNR and CDR2 FQNEAQ (reference sequence). The CDR3 loop reads CASSLESGSQYF. The CDR3 DNA is TGTGCCAGCAGCCTAGAGTCAGGCTCGCAGTATTTT.

The chain carries TRBV30 and TRBJ2-5, with 8 positions matching TRBD2. The J call may not be correct, given that the DNA end is closer to TRBJ2-7. The germline gives CDR1 GTSNPN, CDR2 SVGIG (reference sequence). There are 14 residues in the CDR3. CDR3 bases: TGTGCCTGGAGTGAAGGAGCGGGAGTCCACGAGCAGTACTTC. Its translation: CAWSEGAGVHEQYF.

CDR3 bases: TGTGCCAGCAGCGTAGGAAGCGTGACAGGATATTCCTACGAGCAGTACTTC. Its translation is CASSVGSVTGYSYEQYF. The rearrangement links TRBV9 to TRBJ2-7; D is possibly TRBD1 (6 bases). From germline, CDR1 is SGDLS and CDR2 YYNGEE. Deletions cut 0 bases from V and 1 base from J, with 17 bases between. This CDR3 contains 17 residues.

Note on this clone: The same CDR3 is also encoded by other DNA sequences in this sample. This chain connects TRBV5-1 to TRBJ2-3, with no clear D. The CDR3 covers 14 residues. The V end lost 0 bases, the J end lost 0 bases, and 5 bases lay between the germline ends. Germline CDR1 is SGHRS and CDR2 is YFSETQ. The CDR3 loop reads CASSLDRSTDTQYF. In nucleotides, the CDR3 is TGCGCCAGCAGCTTGGACAGAAGCACAGATACGCAGTATTTT.

This chain uses TRBV7-3 with TRBJ2-1; 7 bases align to TRBD1. This CDR3 has 13 amino acids. CDR1 and CDR2 (germline): SGHTA, FQGTGA. V dropped 3 bases and J dropped 7; count of bases not matched to a gene: 3. This CDR3 is CASSFTGDNEQFF. CDR3 nucleotide sequence: TGTGCCAGCAGCTTTACAGGGGATAATGAGCAGTTCTTC.

The chain is built from TRBV18 and TRBJ2-2; 8 nucleotides match TRBD1. CDR1 and CDR2 (germline): KGHSH, LQKENI. The CDR3 is 15 residues long. V shed 8 bases and J 3 bases; nucleotides not matched to a gene: 8. CDR3 bases: TGTGCCAGCCCGCCCGGGACAGGTGACACCGGGGAGCTGTTTTTT. This translates into CASPPGTGDTGELFF.

This chain uses TRBV6-5 with TRBJ1-2; 12 bases match TRBD1. CDR1 is MNHEY and CDR2 is SVGAGI in the germline V gene. This CDR3 contains 16 residues. V trimming: 4 bases; J trimming: 3 bases; junction bases outside the gene matches: 6. The CDR3 protein is CASSSGTGGGHYGYTF. As DNA, the CDR3 is TGTGCCAGCAGTTCCGGGACAGGGGGCGGGCACTATGGCTACACCTTC.

This clone came up a few times. The chain employs TRBV7-2 and TRBJ1-2; 9 bases match TRBD1. V was pared by 5 bases and J by 5 bases, with 3 bases of the junction left unmatched. The length of the CDR3 is 13 residues. Germline V lookup: CDR1 SGHTA, CDR2 FQGNSA. CDR3 coding DNA: TGTGCCAGCAGCCCCGGACAGGGGTATGGCTACACCTTC. The encoded protein is CASSPGQGYGYTF.

This clone came up a few times. The CDR3, as DNA: TGTGCCAGCAGCCCGGGAAACACCATATATTTT. Translation gives CASSPGNTIYF. The gene calls are TRBV14 and TRBJ1-3, with D uncertain. V was pared by 4 bases and J by 4 bases, with 2 bases between. Germline CDR1 reads SGHDN; CDR2 reads FVKESK. This CDR3 spans 11 amino acids.

This chain's CDR3 is CASSYQDRLNSPLHF. CDR3 DNA: TGTGCCAGCAGTTACCAGGACAGGTTAAATTCACCCCTCCACTTT. The chain has TRBV6-5 and TRBJ1-6; TRBD1 aligns across 7 bases. V was clipped by 2 bases and J by 7 bases; unmatched bases: 5. This CDR3 has 15 amino acids. Germline loops: CDR1 MNHEY, CDR2 SVGAGI.

The chain combines TRBV10-3 with TRBJ2-7; 7 bases map to TRBD2. With 3 bases clipped from V and 3 bases from J, the junction kept 8 bases outside the gene matches. The CDR3 has 15 amino acids. From germline, CDR1 is ENHRY and CDR2 SYGVKD. The CDR3 region has the DNA TGTGCCATCAGTGATCAGGGAGGGAGTTACTACGAGCAGTACTTC. Translating gives CAISDQGGSYYEQYF.

The rearrangement uses TRBV5-8 and TRBJ1-1; D remains unclear. Germline CDR1 and CDR2: SGHTS and YDEGEE. This CDR3 contains 16 residues. Deletions cut 0 bases from V and 0 bases from J, with 12 bases between. The CDR3 DNA reads TGTGCCAGCAGCTTGGGTTTGGGCTCCCTGAACACTGAAGCTTTCTTT. This encodes CASSLGLGSLNTEAFF.

This chain uses TRBV11-3 with TRBJ2-3, with 8 bases that match TRBD1. Germline V lookup: CDR1 SGHNT, CDR2 YENEEA. The CDR3 extends over 14 amino acids. V gave up 2 bases and J gave up 9 bases; unmatched junction bases: 7. The CDR3 region has the DNA TGTGCCAGCAGCTTAAGGGCGACAGGGGAGACGCAGTATTTT. Amino acids: CASSLRATGETQYF.

This chain connects TRBV6-6 to TRBJ1-2, with 12 bases fitting TRBD1. This CDR3 spans 16 amino acids. The germline V gene encodes CDR1 MNHNY and CDR2 SVGAGI (reference sequence). J was trimmed by 4 bases and V by 5 bases; bases with no gene match: 8. CDR3 DNA sequence: TGTGCCAGCAGTCGACGGGACAGGGGGCGCGTCTATGGCTACACCTTC. Translation gives CASSRRDRGRVYGYTF.

This chain uses TRBV19 with TRBJ2-3; 11 bases match TRBD2. The germline V gene has CDR1 LNHDA and CDR2 SQIVND (reference sequence). Trimming cost V 4 bases and J 5 bases; bases outside gene matches: 8. This CDR3 is built from 16 residues. The CDR3 sequence: CASSRFIAGGLDTQYF. In nucleotides, the CDR3 is TGTGCCAGTAGTAGGTTTATAGCGGGGGGGCTAGATACGCAGTATTTT.

The V call is TRBV6-6, the J call TRBJ2-3; D is possibly TRBD1 (5 bases). Looked up from germline, CDR1 is MNHNY and CDR2 is SVGAGI (reference sequence). Trimming removed 4 bases from V and 0 bases from J, with 14 bases in between. This CDR3 comprises 16 residues. CDR3 amino acids: CASSFHQGSSTDTQYF. In nucleotides, the CDR3 is TGTGCCAGCAGTTTCCACCAGGGCAGTAGCACAGATACGCAGTATTTT.

The chain links TRBV5-1 to TRBJ2-5, with D perhaps matching TRBD1 (7 bases). Trimming removed 3 bases from V and 5 bases from J, with 11 bases in between. This CDR3 has 13 amino acids. CDR1 is SGHRS, CDR2 YFSETQ, per germline. The CDR3 sequence: CASSSAGGETQYF. The CDR3 DNA is TGCGCCAGCAGCTCGGCAGGGGGGGAGACCCAGTACTTC.

The rearrangement links TRBV27 to TRBJ1-2; D unresolved. The CDR3 spans 14 residues. Trimming removed 5 bases at V and 4 bases at J, with 14 bases between. Germline CDR1 MNHEY, CDR2 SMNVEV (reference sequence). The CDR3 coding sequence is TGTGCCAGCAGTCCAACAGTCTCGCCCTATGGCTACACCTTC. This encodes CASSPTVSPYGYTF.

This clone came up a few times. J is TRBJ1-1 and V is TRBV6-5, with TRBD1 as a possible D gene (6 bases). V was trimmed by 5 bases and J by 1 base, leaving 14 bases between them. There are 15 residues in the CDR3. From germline, CDR1 is MNHEY and CDR2 SVGAGI. In nucleotides, the CDR3 is TGTGCCAGCAGTCCCGACAGGCTTCCGAACACTGAAGCTTTCTTT. This gives the protein CASSPDRLPNTEAFF.

The chain links TRBV7-6 to TRBJ1-2; D is undetermined. CDR1 and CDR2 (germline): SGHVS, FNYEAQ. The CDR3 is 17 amino acids. Trimming pared 1 base from V and 3 bases from J, leaving 18 bases between. This CDR3 reads CASSLEAAGKDYYGYTF. The CDR3 nucleotides are TGTGCCAGCAGCTTAGAAGCGGCGGGAAAAGATTACTATGGCTACACCTTC.

The chain has TRBV7-8 and TRBJ2-7; TRBD1 is a possible D gene (6 bases). The CDR3 extends over 15 amino acids. Germline loops: CDR1 SGHVS, CDR2 FQNEAQ. With 1 base removed from V and 0 bases from J, the gap between germline ends came to 10 bases. The CDR3 bases are TGTGCCAGCAGCTTAGGGACAGATTTCTCCTACGAGCAGTACTTC. Translation gives CASSLGTDFSYEQYF.

The chain combines TRBV19 with TRBJ1-5, with 10 nucleotides matching TRBD1. Losses at the gene ends were 7 bases for V and 6 bases for J; bases not matched to a gene: 6. This CDR3 spans 14 amino acids. Germline CDR1 and CDR2: LNHDA and SQIVND (reference sequence). The CDR3 bases are TGTGCCAGTACCTGGACAGGGGGAAGTCAGCCCCAGCATTTT. As protein: CASTWTGGSQPQHF.

This sequence joins TRBV2 and TRBJ1-1; D gene ambiguous. V was trimmed by 3 bases and J by 11 bases, leaving 7 bases between them. The CDR3 loop spans 10 amino acids. Germline V gene sequence: CDR1 SNHLY, CDR2 FYNNEI. The CDR3 region has the DNA TGTGCCAGCAGTGACGCTAGGGCTTTCTTT. Translation: CASSDARAFF.

The chain is built from TRBV2 and TRBJ1-2; no clear D. The ends were cut back, 8 bases at V and 2 bases at J, with 12 bases in the middle. From germline, CDR1 is SNHLY and CDR2 FYNNEI. This CDR3 contains 13 residues. CDR3: CASGREANYGYTF. For the CDR3, the DNA is TGTGCCAGCGGGAGGGAGGCCAACTATGGCTACACCTTC.

This clone came up a few times. Written as DNA, the CDR3 is TGTGCCAGCAGCTTAGATCTAAGGGGTCAGCCCCAGCATTTT. Translating it yields CASSLDLRGQPQHF. This chain uses TRBV11-2 with TRBJ1-5; tentatively, D is TRBD1 (5 bases). V was pared by 0 bases and J by 6 bases, with 9 bases between. CDR1 is SGHAT, CDR2 FQNNGV, per germline. This CDR3 is 14 amino acids long.